The 5 T cell receptor beta chains listed next were all sequenced from one sample in a study of T cell responses to AZD1222 COVID-19 vaccine (dated by TCRdb to about 2021). The sample's time point label is to be understood as: baseline before first vaccination. Library preparation employed the immunoSEQ multiplex PCR assay. TCRdb retrieved this table from immuneACCESS and kept in-frame rearrangements only. Not all clones are present; in checked studies, unresolved V genes account for under half, and no reason is known for the remainder. The sample table contains roughly 160,000 clones; only one count was recorded for approximately 92% of them. The ten largest account for 1.6% of the sample. The sample was peripheral blood, taken on day 0 of AZD1222 vaccination. Receptors originate from an adult in good health.

The chain has TRBV7-9 and TRBJ1-1, with TRBD1 as a possible D gene (5 bases). Trimming took 1 base from V and 3 from J, leaving 12 bases between them. Germline CDR1 reads SEHNR; CDR2 reads FQNEAQ (reference sequence). The CDR3 contains 15 residues. The CDR3 DNA reads as TGTGCCAGCAGCTTAGTTACAGGTCTGGACACTGAAGCTTTCTTT. Its protein product is CASSLVTGLDTEAFF.

The CDR3 DNA sequence: TGTGCCAGTAGTATGTGGGGACAGGGCGGTTCACCCCTCCACTTT. This sequence encodes CASSMWGQGGSPLHF. V usage is TRBV19 and J usage is TRBJ1-6, with 9 bases matching TRBD1. With 3 bases clipped from V and 9 bases from J, the junction kept 6 bases outside the gene matches. The germline gives CDR1 LNHDA, CDR2 SQIVND (reference sequence). The CDR3 consists of 15 residues.

The chain joins TRBV4-1 to TRBJ1-2, with 7 bases matching TRBD1. This CDR3 has 17 amino acids. V lost 0 bases, J lost 6 bases, and 13 bases stayed unmatched. The germline V gene has CDR1 MGHRA and CDR2 YSYEKL. This chain's CDR3 is CASSQDQYRQGVNGYTF. The CDR3 DNA reads as TGCGCCAGCAGCCAAGATCAATATCGGCAGGGGGTTAATGGCTACACCTTC.

The rearrangement joins TRBV27 to TRBJ1-5; 8 nucleotides match TRBD1. Germline CDR1 and CDR2: MNHEY and SMNVEV (reference sequence). The CDR3 has 18 amino acids. V lost 2 bases and J lost 3; bases outside the gene matches: 12. CDR3 residues: CASSLVRVTGELNQPQHF. DNA of the CDR3: TGTGCCAGCAGTTTAGTTAGGGTGACAGGGGAACTCAATCAGCCCCAGCATTTT.

The chain recombines TRBV5-1 with TRBJ2-5; maybe TRBD1 (5 bases). Germline CDR1 is SGHRS and CDR2 is YFSETQ. V lost 6 bases and J 5 bases, leaving 20 bases between the germline ends. The CDR3 has 15 amino acids. The chain's CDR3 is CASTKAGQGHETQYF. CDR3 sequence (DNA): TGCGCCAGCACCAAAGCTGGCCAGGGCCATGAGACCCAGTACTTC.